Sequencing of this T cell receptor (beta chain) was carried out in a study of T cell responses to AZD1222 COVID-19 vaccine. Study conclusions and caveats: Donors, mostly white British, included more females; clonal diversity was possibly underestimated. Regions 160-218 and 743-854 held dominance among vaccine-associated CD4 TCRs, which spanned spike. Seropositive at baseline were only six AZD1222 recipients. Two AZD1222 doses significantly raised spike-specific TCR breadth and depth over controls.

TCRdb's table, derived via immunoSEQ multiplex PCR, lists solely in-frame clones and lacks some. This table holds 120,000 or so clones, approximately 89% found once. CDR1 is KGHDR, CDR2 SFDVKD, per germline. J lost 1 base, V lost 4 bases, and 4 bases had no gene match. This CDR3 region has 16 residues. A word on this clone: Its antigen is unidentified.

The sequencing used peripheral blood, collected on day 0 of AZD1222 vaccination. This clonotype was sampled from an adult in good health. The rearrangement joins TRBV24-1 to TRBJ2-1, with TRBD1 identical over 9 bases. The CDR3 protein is CATSDRDRGSYNEQFF. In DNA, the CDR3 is TGTGCCACCAGTGACCGCGACAGGGGGTCCTACAATGAGCAGTTCTTC.